The 20 T cell receptor beta chains listed next were all sequenced from one sample in a study of OX40 agonist ivuxolimab in advanced cancers. Profiled with immunoSEQ multiplex PCR; TCRdb holds only in-frame clones, not every one. The sample includes around 41,000 clones, roughly 91% of them seen just once. The starting material was CD4+ or CD8+ T cells sorted from blood, obtained in a trial of the OX40 agonist ivuxolimab. The receptors were sampled from an adult with an advanced solid tumor such as melanoma, head and neck, liver or kidney cancer.

A single count supports this clone. This chain links TRBV4-1 with TRBJ1-1; 8 bases line up with TRBD1. Germline CDR1 reads MGHRA; CDR2 reads YSYEKL. The V segment lost 2 bases and the J segment 6 bases; nucleotides outside the gene matches: 8. This CDR3 spans 15 amino acids. The CDR3 here is CASSQTTGANPEAFF. The CDR3 DNA sequence: TGCGCCAGCAGCCAAACGACAGGGGCGAATCCTGAAGCTTTCTTT.

This chain joins TRBV5-1 and TRBJ1-6, with TRBD1 matching over 7 bases. This CDR3 is built from 16 residues. V was pared by 3 bases and J by 7 bases, with 10 bases of the junction left unmatched. CDR1 is SGHRS and CDR2 is YFSETQ in the germline V gene. CDR3 protein: CASSSLTGTGNSPLHF. DNA for the CDR3: TGCGCCAGCAGCTCCTTGACAGGGACGGGGAATTCACCCCTCCACTTT.

The rearrangement links TRBV7-3 to TRBJ1-2; a possible D gene is TRBD1 (6 bases). There are 14 residues in the CDR3. V lost 2 bases to trimming and J lost 4 bases, with 11 bases between them. Germline V gene sequence: CDR1 SGHTA, CDR2 FQGTGA. This CDR3 is CASSLSSRGYGYTF. The CDR3 nucleotides read TGTGCCAGCAGCTTATCGTCCAGGGGCTATGGCTACACCTTC.

The V and J genes are TRBV5-4 and TRBJ2-7, with D perhaps assigned TRBD1 or TRBD2 (5 bases each). The germline V gene has CDR1 SGHNT and CDR2 YYREEE (reference sequence). V was pared by 3 bases and J by 2 bases, with 15 bases between. The CDR3 is 15 residues long. CDR3 sequence: CASSSRGAEAYEQYF. Written as DNA, the CDR3 is TGTGCCAGCAGCTCTCGAGGGGCCGAGGCCTACGAGCAGTACTTC. The full variable domain, with the rest looked up from reference TRBV5-4 and TRBJ2-7, is ETGVTQSPTHLIKTRGQQVTLRCSSQSGHNTVSWYQQALGQGPQFIFQYYREEENGRGNFPPRFSGLQFPNYSSELNVNALELDDSALYLCASSSRGAEAYEQYFGPGTRLTVT.

The chain employs TRBV5-1 and TRBJ1-2; TRBD1 matches at 11 bases. Unmatched junction bases numbered 2, after V lost 7 bases and J lost 6 bases. This CDR3 comprises 12 residues. Germline CDR1 is SGHRS and CDR2 is YFSETQ. The CDR3, as DNA: TGCGCCAGCGGGGGACAGGGGGATGGCTACACCTTC. Encoded protein: CASGGQGDGYTF.

The chain combines TRBV28 with TRBJ1-1; 7 bases agree with TRBD1. CDR1 and CDR2 from the germline V gene are MDHEN and SYDVKM. Unmatched junction bases numbered 8, after V lost 2 bases and J lost 8 bases. This CDR3 is 14 amino acids long. CDR3: CASSLGGQIEEAFF. The CDR3 DNA is TGTGCCAGCAGTTTAGGGGGACAGATTGAGGAAGCTTTCTTT.

This chain links TRBV19 with TRBJ1-1, with D perhaps TRBD1 (5 bases). The CDR3 is made up of 14 amino acids. Germline V lookup: CDR1 LNHDA, CDR2 SQIVND (reference sequence). V lost 7 bases, J lost 1 base, and 13 bases lay in between. CDR3 sequence (DNA): TGTGCCAGTACCCCAGGGCCATCGAACACTGAAGCTTTCTTT. It yields the protein CASTPGPSNTEAFF.

The chain links TRBV5-1 to TRBJ2-1, with D perhaps TRBD1 or TRBD2 (5 bases each). CDR1 is SGHRS and CDR2 is YFSETQ in the germline V gene. CDR3 length equals 12 residues. Deletions cut 4 bases from V and 9 bases from J, with 11 bases between. This chain's CDR3 is CASSLVGGEQFF. The CDR3, as DNA: TGCGCCAGCAGCCTGGTTGGGGGTGAGCAGTTCTTC.

In nucleotides, the CDR3 is TGTGCCATCAGCCCTACGGGTCGCCAAGAGACCCAGTACTTC. Translating gives CAISPTGRQETQYF. The chain recombines TRBV10-3 with TRBJ2-5; D not resolved. The CDR3 has 14 amino acids. Per the germline V gene, CDR1 is ENHRY and CDR2 is SYGVKD. Trimming removed 6 bases from V and 1 base from J, with 12 bases in between.

This chain connects TRBV7-9 to TRBJ2-3; a weak D match, TRBD2 (5 bases). From germline, CDR1 is SEHNR and CDR2 FQNEAQ (reference sequence). Trimming took off 1 base at V and 10 bases at J, with 9 bases between the two ends. This CDR3 has 12 residues. Here the CDR3 DNA reads TGTGCCAGCAGCTTAGAACGGGGAGCGCAGTATTTT. Translation: CASSLERGAQYF. The whole variable domain, filled in from reference TRBV7-9 and TRBJ2-3, reads DTGVSQNPRHKITKRGQNVTFRCDPISEHNRLYWYRQTLGQGPEFLTYFQNEAQLEKSRLLSDRFSAERPKGSFSTLEIQRTEQGDSAMYLCASSLERGAQYFGPGTRLTVL.

The J gene is TRBJ2-7, the V gene TRBV7-9; D call uncertain. V was cut by 5 bases and J by 2 bases, with 19 bases left in between. There are 16 residues in the CDR3. Germline V gene lookup returns CDR1 SEHNR and CDR2 FQNEAQ (reference sequence). Written as DNA, the CDR3 is TGTGCCAGCAGCGAAATAGTGTCGATCGCGACCTACGAGCAGTACTTC. This encodes CASSEIVSIATYEQYF.

The rearrangement uses TRBV7-9 and TRBJ2-2, with D perhaps TRBD1 or TRBD2 (5 bases each). CDR1 and CDR2 from the germline V gene are SEHNR and FQNEAQ (reference sequence). The CDR3 loop spans 17 amino acids. V lost 5 bases and J 2 bases, leaving 18 bases between the germline ends. The CDR3 DNA reads as TGTGCCAGCAGCCCCCGTCGAGGGGTTAATAACACCGGGGAGCTGTTTTTT. Translating it yields CASSPRRGVNNTGELFF.

The rearrangement joins TRBV7-2 to TRBJ1-5; D unclear. V was shortened by 0 bases and J by 3 bases, with 3 bases between the two germline ends. This CDR3 has 13 residues. The germline V gene encodes CDR1 SGHTA and CDR2 FQGNSA. CDR3 sequence: CASSLAPNQPQHF. The CDR3 region has the DNA TGTGCCAGCAGCTTAGCCCCCAATCAGCCCCAGCATTTT.

This chain joins TRBV25-1 and TRBJ2-2; TRBD1 aligns across 7 bases. Germline V gives CDR1 MGHDK, CDR2 SYGVNS. V shed 6 bases and J 2 bases; nucleotides not matched to a gene: 3. The CDR3 has 14 amino acids. CDR3 nucleotides: TGTGCCAGCAGCGACAGGGTTAACACCGGGGAGCTGTTTTTT. Translating gives CASSDRVNTGELFF.

The V call is TRBV7-6, the J call TRBJ2-3; possible D gene TRBD2, 5 bases. V was clipped by 5 bases and J by 1 base, with 13 bases between them. Germline V gene data show CDR1 as SGHVS and CDR2 as FNYEAQ. The CDR3 is made up of 15 amino acids. CDR3 sequence: CASSAAGSRTDTQYF. The CDR3 nucleotides read TGTGCCAGCAGCGCCGCGGGCTCCCGCACAGATACGCAGTATTTT. The whole variable domain, remainder taken from reference TRBV7-6 and TRBJ2-3, is GAGVSQSPRYKVTKRGQDVALRCDPISGHVSLYWYRQALGQGPEFLTYFNYEAQQDKSGLPNDRFSAERPEGSISTLTIQRTEQRDSAMYRCASSAAGSRTDTQYFGPGTRLTVL.

The V and J genes are TRBV5-1 and TRBJ2-3; 8 nucleotides align to TRBD2. V lost 4 bases and J lost 1; bases outside the gene matches: 2. Germline-derived CDR1 and CDR2 are SGHRS and YFSETQ. The CDR3 is 14 residues long. CDR3 nucleotide sequence: TGCGCCAGCAGCATGACTAGCGGCACAGATACGCAGTATTTT. Translated: CASSMTSGTDTQYF. Drawing the rest from reference TRBV5-1 and TRBJ2-3, the complete variable domain is KAGVTQTPRYLIKTRGQQVTLSCSPISGHRSVSWYQQTPGQGLQFLFEYFSETQRNKGNFPGRFSGRQFSNSRSEMNVSTLELGDSALYLCASSMTSGTDTQYFGPGTRLTVL.

V usage is TRBV4-3 and J usage is TRBJ1-1; D remains unclear. Trimming took off 4 bases at V and 0 bases at J, with 6 bases between the two ends. The germline V gene encodes CDR1 LGHNA and CDR2 YSLEER. CDR3 length equals 13 residues. The CDR3 sequence: CASSRGMNTEAFF. CDR3 bases: TGCGCCAGCAGCCGTGGTATGAACACTGAAGCTTTCTTT.

V and J are TRBV6-5 and TRBJ2-7; the D gene is possibly TRBD1 (5 bases). This CDR3 contains 15 residues. V lost 5 bases and J 0 bases, leaving 14 bases between the germline ends. Germline V lookup: CDR1 MNHEY, CDR2 SVGAGI. The CDR3 bases are TGTGCCAGCAGTATGCGGACATCCAGCTCCTACGAGCAGTACTTC. Translated: CASSMRTSSSYEQYF.

CDR3 bases: TGTGCCAGCAGCCCCTACACCCGGGACAGAGCCATTCCTCGTGCAGGCTACACCTTC. Encoded protein: CASSPYTRDRAIPRAGYTF. The rearrangement links TRBV7-9 to TRBJ1-2; 7 bases map to TRBD1. Trimming took 5 bases from V and 8 from J; bases not matched to a gene: 26. The CDR3 totals 19 residues. Germline CDR1 SEHNR, CDR2 FQNEAQ (reference sequence).

J is TRBJ1-2 and V is TRBV27; D remains unclear. The length of the CDR3 is 11 residues. From germline, CDR1 is MNHEY and CDR2 SMNVEV (reference sequence). V was shortened by 10 bases and J by 2 bases, with 8 bases between the two germline ends. As DNA, the CDR3 is TGTGCCACCGGTTGGAACTATGGCTACACCTTC. Protein product: CATGWNYGYTF.